Presented here are 7 T cell receptor beta chains from one specimen sequenced in a study of T cell responses to AZD1222 COVID-19 vaccine. Only in-frame clones appear in the TCRdb table, and some are missing; sequencing was by immunoSEQ multiplex PCR. The sample has about 110,000 clones, roughly 92% seen once; the top ten hold roughly 7.8%. This sample comprised peripheral blood, obtained on day 0 of AZD1222 vaccination. The receptor set was obtained from an adult in good health.

CDR3 residues: CASSLAPGSQPQHF. CDR3 nucleotide sequence: TGTGCCAGCAGCTTAGCGCCGGGGTCCCAGCCCCAGCATTTT. The rearrangement joins TRBV7-6 to TRBJ1-5; D unclear. The CDR3 covers 14 residues. Trimming left V 0 bases short and J 7 bases short, with 10 bases between. Germline V gives CDR1 SGHVS, CDR2 FNYEAQ.

This CDR3 is CASRTGGNSPLHF. DNA of the CDR3: TGTGCCAGCCGGACAGGGGGGAATTCACCCCTCCACTTT. The chain carries TRBV27 and TRBJ1-6; 10 nucleotides align to TRBD1. The V gene end was trimmed by 8 bases and the J gene end by 7 bases; junction bases not matched to a gene: 2. The CDR3 is made up of 13 amino acids. Per germline, CDR1 MNHEY and CDR2 SMNVEV (reference sequence).

The chain links TRBV6-5 to TRBJ1-1, with a weak D call TRBD1 (6 bases). CDR1 and CDR2 (germline): MNHEY, SVGAGI. V lost 7 bases and J 1 base, leaving 16 bases between the germline ends. This CDR3 is 15 amino acids long. CDR3 nucleotide sequence: TGTGCCAGCACGAGGGGGGTTGGTACGAACACTGAAGCTTTCTTT. This gives the protein CASTRGVGTNTEAFF.

J is TRBJ1-3 and V is TRBV5-4; D unresolved. The germline V gene encodes CDR1 SGHNT and CDR2 YYREEE (reference sequence). The CDR3 has 15 residues. V lost 0 bases and J 0 bases, leaving 7 bases between the germline ends. This chain's CDR3 is CASSLGVSSGNTIYF. The CDR3 bases are TGTGCCAGCAGCTTGGGGGTCAGCTCTGGAAACACCATATATTTT.

The chain uses TRBV9 and TRBJ1-6; D uncertain. Trimming shortened V by 7 bases and J by 0 bases, and 5 bases separated the two germline ends. The CDR3 covers 13 residues. Germline CDR1 is SGDLS and CDR2 is YYNGEE. CDR3 sequence: CASGPSYNSPLHF. The CDR3, as DNA: TGTGCCAGCGGCCCCTCCTATAATTCACCCCTCCACTTT. Full variable domain (remainder filled in from reference TRBV9 and TRBJ1-6): DSGVTQTPKHLITATGQRVTLRCSPRSGDLSVYWYQQSLDQGLQFLIQYYNGEERAKGNILERFSAQQFPDLHSELNLSSLELGDSALYFCASGPSYNSPLHFGNGTRLTVT.

This clone was seen once. The rearrangement links TRBV19 to TRBJ2-2, with D maybe TRBD2 (5 bases). This CDR3 region has 15 residues. Trimming shortened V by 7 bases and J by 1 base, and 13 bases separated the two germline ends. From germline, CDR1 is LNHDA and CDR2 SQIVND (reference sequence). The CDR3 sequence is CASTPGWGNTGELFF. CDR3 DNA sequence: TGTGCCAGTACCCCGGGGTGGGGGAACACCGGGGAGCTGTTTTTT.

V and J are TRBV11-2 and TRBJ1-3; D remains unclear. This CDR3 has 15 amino acids. Germline V CDR1 and CDR2: SGHAT, FQNNGV. V lost 3 bases and J 0 bases, leaving 9 bases between the germline ends. The chain's CDR3 is CASSFKGSSGNTIYF. Here the CDR3 DNA reads TGTGCCAGCAGCTTTAAAGGCAGCTCTGGAAACACCATATATTTT.